The rows below give T cell receptor beta chains drawn from one sample of a study of spatial heterogeneity in lung cancer. Each CDR3 protein is one row after TCRdb ran MiXCR on the 5' RACE reads. This table has about 3,300 distinct CDR3 sequences, 10% to 15% appearing once. The sequences come from lung tumor tissue, collected at surgery. These TCRs come from a male donor with early-stage non-small cell lung cancer. Both conserved end residues are part of each CDR3. A D gene is named only where the DNA matches it firmly. The size entry is marked missing in some rows and otherwise reads once, few, many or a size class.

D,V,J,size,DNA,CDR3
.,TRBV6-2/TRBV6-3,TRBJ2-7,medium-sized,TGTGCCAGCACCACAAGGGGAAACAGCTACGAGCAGTACTTC,CASTTRGNSYEQYF
.,TRBV5-1,TRBJ2-3,medium-sized,TGCGCCAGCAGCCCACTCGGCACAGATACGCAGTATTTT,CASSPLGTDTQYF
.,TRBV7-2,TRBJ2-5,medium-sized,TGTGCCAGCAGCCCAGGGGACGTTGAGACCCAGTACTTC,CASSPGDVETQYF
.,TRBV3-1,TRBJ1-5,many,TGTGCCAGCAGTGCGTGGGTTGATCAGCCCCAGCATTTT,CASSAWVDQPQHF
.,TRBV12-3/TRBV12-4,TRBJ2-1,.,TGTGCCAGCCTGGGACGTTCGACAACCAATTACAATGAGCAGTTCTTC,CASLGRSTTNYNEQFF
.,TRBV4-3,TRBJ2-7,medium-sized,TGCGCCAGCAGCCCACAGAGGGGGGGGACCTACGAGCAGTACTTC,CASSPQRGGTYEQYF
.,TRBV6-2/TRBV6-3,TRBJ2-7,medium-sized,TGTGCCAGCAGTGTGGGGTGGGGAGCCTCCTACGAGCAGTACTTC,CASSVGWGASYEQYF
.,TRBV4-3,TRBJ2-4,medium-sized,TGCGCCAGCAGCCAAGATAGGGCTGGAAACATTCAGTACTTC,CASSQDRAGNIQYF
TRBD1,TRBV4-1,TRBJ2-4,medium-sized,TGCGCCAGCAGCCAAGAACAGCCCGGGACAGGGTGGGACATTCAGTACTTC,CASSQEQPGTGWDIQYF
.,TRBV14,TRBJ1-1,medium-sized,TGTGCCAGCAGCCAAGTACTGCGGGGATCGGACACTGAAGCTTTCTTT,CASSQVLRGSDTEAFF
.,TRBV2,TRBJ1-5,medium-sized,TGTGCCAGCAATAACGAGCAGGGGTATCAGCCCCAGCATTTT,CASNNEQGYQPQHF
.,TRBV20-1,TRBJ2-7,medium-sized,TGCAGTGCTAGGGATCTCCTGCGGGGCACCTACGAGCAGTACTTC,CSARDLLRGTYEQYF
.,TRBV20-1,TRBJ2-6,medium-sized,TGCAGTGCCAAGCGAGGGGATCGAATAAACTCTGGGGCCAACGTCCTGACTTTC,CSAKRGDRINSGANVLTF
TRBD1,TRBV6-5,TRBJ1-6,medium-sized,TGTGCCAGCAGCCCAGGGGGCCTACACTATAATTCACCCCTCCACTTT,CASSPGGLHYNSPLHF
TRBD1,TRBV29-1,TRBJ2-7,medium-sized,TGCAGCGTTGTGTGGGACAGGGGTCTCGAGCAGTACTTC,CSVVWDRGLEQYF
.,TRBV9,TRBJ2-5,medium-sized,TGTGCCAGCAGCGTAGATGGTAAAGAGACCCAGTACTTC,CASSVDGKETQYF
.,TRBV16,TRBJ1-5,medium-sized,TGTGCCAGCAGCCATTCGGAAAGGGCCCCAAATCAGCCCCAGCATTTT,CASSHSERAPNQPQHF
.,TRBV29-1,TRBJ2-5,few,TGCAGCGTCCCCAGGGGGGTCGGAGAGACCCAGTACTTC,CSVPRGVGETQYF
.,TRBV20-1,TRBJ2-1,many,TGCAGTGCTTTTGTGGTGTGGGGAGGCAATGAGCAGTTCTTC,CSAFVVWGGNEQFF
.,TRBV5-1,TRBJ1-2,medium-sized,TGCGCCAGCAGCTTGGGACAGTCCATCTATGGCTACACCTTC,CASSLGQSIYGYTF
.,TRBV4-3,TRBJ1-5,medium-sized,TGCGCCAGCAGCCAAGAGTTCTGGCGGGATCAGCCCCAGCATTTT,CASSQEFWRDQPQHF
TRBD1,TRBV12-3/TRBV12-4,TRBJ2-1,.,TGTGCCAGCAGTCCATGGTGGGCTCCAGGACAGGGCCAATCCTACAATGAGCAGTTCTTC,CASSPWWAPGQGQSYNEQFF
.,TRBV18,TRBJ1-1,.,TGTGCCAGCTCACCCGATTTGAACACTGAAGCTTTCTTT,CASSPDLNTEAFF
.,TRBV7-2,TRBJ2-3,medium-sized,TGTGCCAGCAGTCTGACAGGAATATCCACAGATACGCAGTATTTT,CASSLTGISTDTQYF
TRBD1,TRBV7-2,TRBJ2-7,medium-sized,TGTGCCAGCAGCTTTTCCGGGACAGGGGGCTGCGAGCAGTACTTC,CASSFSGTGGCEQYF
.,TRBV7-2,TRBJ2-5,many,TGTGCCAGCAGCTTAACAGAGACCCAGTACTTC,CASSLTETQYF
.,TRBV29-1,TRBJ2-1,many,TGCAGCGTTGGGAAGAGCCTCTACAATGAGCAGTTCTTC,CSVGKSLYNEQFF
.,TRBV12-3/TRBV12-4,TRBJ1-5,medium-sized,TGTGCCAGCAGGAGCGGTATCGGTAGCGGACAGCCCCAGCATTTT,CASRSGIGSGQPQHF
.,TRBV7-2,TRBJ2-5,.,TGTGCCAGCAGCTTAGCGCGGGCAGGACGAGAGACCCAGTACTTC,CASSLARAGRETQYF
.,TRBV20-1,TRBJ1-3,medium-sized,TGCAGTGCTATCTCCGATTCGGACAGCCTTGACTCTGGAAACACCATATATTTT,CSAISDSDSLDSGNTIYF
TRBD1,TRBV18,TRBJ2-2,medium-sized,TGTGCCAGCTCACCACAGGGGGCAACTGCCGTGGCCGGGGAGCTGTTTTTT,CASSPQGATAVAGELFF
TRBD2,TRBV7-6,TRBJ2-1,medium-sized,TGTGCCAGCAGTCCGACTAGCGGGTACTACAATGAGCAGTTCTTC,CASSPTSGYYNEQFF
TRBD1,TRBV14,TRBJ2-1,medium-sized,TGTGCCAGCAGCCAAGATCTTAGGCAGGGGGCCAACAATGAGCAGTTCTTC,CASSQDLRQGANNEQFF
TRBD1,TRBV2,TRBJ2-1,few,TGTGCCAGCAGTCCCGACAGGGGATACAATGAGCAGTTCTTC,CASSPDRGYNEQFF
.,TRBV12-3/TRBV12-4,TRBJ2-3,medium-sized,TGTGCCAGCAGTTTAGTGAGGGATACGCAGTATTTT,CASSLVRDTQYF
TRBD2,TRBV6-2/TRBV6-3,TRBJ2-1,many,TGTGCCAGCAGTTACTCGACAGCGGGGGAACAGTTCTTC,CASSYSTAGEQFF
TRBD2,TRBV11-2,TRBJ2-5,.,TGTGCCAGCAGTTCCCGGACTAGCGGGGCGGAGACCCAGTACTTC,CASSSRTSGAETQYF
.,TRBV15,TRBJ2-6,medium-sized,TGTGCCACCAGCAGAGAGGCTGGTTCTGGGGCCAACGTCCTGACTTTC,CATSREAGSGANVLTF
.,TRBV7-2,TRBJ2-7,large,TGTGCCAGCAGCTTAGGGTTGCAGGAGCAGTACTTC,CASSLGLQEQYF
.,TRBV6-6,TRBJ2-7,medium-sized,TGTGCCAGCACCAGACAGGATGGGATCGAGCAGTACTTC,CASTRQDGIEQYF
.,TRBV11-2,TRBJ1-3,medium-sized,TGTGCCAGCAGCTTAGTGGGACCACCTGGAAACACCATATATTTT,CASSLVGPPGNTIYF
TRBD2,TRBV6-2/TRBV6-3,TRBJ2-5,large,TGTGCCAGCAGCCGGGGACTAGCGGGGGCGCGCTCAGAGACCCAGTACTTC,CASSRGLAGARSETQYF
TRBD1,TRBV5-1,TRBJ2-1,.,TGCGCCAGCAGCTCACAGGGGGCAGGCAATGAGCAGTTCTTC,CASSSQGAGNEQFF
.,TRBV27,TRBJ1-1,medium-sized,TGTGCCAGCAGTTTAAGCGGGCCCAGGGGATACACTGAAGCTTTCTTT,CASSLSGPRGYTEAFF
.,TRBV7-8,TRBJ2-7,.,TGTGCCAGCAGCCGTCTCGGGGGGCCGTGGGGCGAGCAGTACTTC,CASSRLGGPWGEQYF
TRBD2,TRBV2,TRBJ2-3,medium-sized,TGTGCCAGCAGTGAAGGGACTAGCGGTAGCACAGATACGCAGTATTTT,CASSEGTSGSTDTQYF
.,TRBV7-3,TRBJ2-3,medium-sized,TGTGCCAGCAGCTTAACGTTTATTAGATCAGATACGCAGTATTTT,CASSLTFIRSDTQYF
.,TRBV7-2,TRBJ2-7,medium-sized,TGTGCCAGCAGCTTACAGGGTTACGAGCAGTACTTC,CASSLQGYEQYF
TRBD2,TRBV7-9,TRBJ2-1,large,TGTGCCAGCAGCACAGGACTAGGCAATGAGCAGTTCTTC,CASSTGLGNEQFF
.,TRBV7-3,TRBJ1-1,medium-sized,TGTGCCAGCAGCAGCTCGGGACCGTACACTGAAGCTTTCTTT,CASSSSGPYTEAFF
.,TRBV30,TRBJ1-3,.,TGTGCCTGGAGAGGGACGTTTCCTGGAAACACCATATATTTT,CAWRGTFPGNTIYF
.,TRBV6-6,TRBJ2-3,few,TGTGCCAGCAGCCAGGCCCAGCCCGGCACAGATACGCAGTATTTT,CASSQAQPGTDTQYF
TRBD1,TRBV7-9,TRBJ1-2,medium-sized,TGTGCCAGCAGCCCTTGGGACAGGGCGGGTGGCTACACCTTC,CASSPWDRAGGYTF
.,TRBV29-1,TRBJ1-6,few,TGCAGCGTTATGGACGCAGATAATTCACCCCTCCACTTT,CSVMDADNSPLHF
.,TRBV20-1,TRBJ2-1,many,TGCAGTGCTCGTGGGCACAATGAGCAGTTCTTC,CSARGHNEQFF
TRBD1,TRBV30,TRBJ2-3,.,TGTGCCGGAACCCAGGGGGCCACAGATACGCAGTATTTT,CAGTQGATDTQYF
TRBD2,TRBV6-6,TRBJ2-5,medium-sized,TGTGCCAGCACTCGCGAAGGGCGGGGGGGCCATCTTCAAGAGACCCAGTACTTC,CASTREGRGGHLQETQYF
.,TRBV9,TRBJ1-5,medium-sized,TGTGCCAGCAGCGTAGGAGCCCATGGGAATCAGCCCCAGCATTTT,CASSVGAHGNQPQHF
TRBD2,TRBV27,TRBJ2-7,medium-sized,TGTGCCAGCAGGGGGACTAGCGGAAGCTCCTACGAGCAGTACTTC,CASRGTSGSSYEQYF
.,TRBV6-2/TRBV6-3,TRBJ2-7,once,TGTGCCAGCAGCCGCCCAGGTTCCGGGGACGAGCAGTACTTC,CASSRPGSGDEQYF